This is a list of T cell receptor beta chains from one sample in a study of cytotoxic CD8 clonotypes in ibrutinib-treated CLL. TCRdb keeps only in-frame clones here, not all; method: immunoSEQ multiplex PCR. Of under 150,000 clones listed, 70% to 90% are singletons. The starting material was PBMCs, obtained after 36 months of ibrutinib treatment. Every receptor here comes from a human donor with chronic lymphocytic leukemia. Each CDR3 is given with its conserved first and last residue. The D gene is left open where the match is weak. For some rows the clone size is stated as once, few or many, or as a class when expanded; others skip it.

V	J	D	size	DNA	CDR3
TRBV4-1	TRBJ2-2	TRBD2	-	TGCGCCAGCAGAAGAGGGTTTAGCGGGAGTGTCCTCACCGGGGAGCTGTTTTTT	CASRRGFSGSVLTGELFF
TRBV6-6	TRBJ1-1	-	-	TGTGCCAGCAGGTCCTCCCGGGGGAGGGGCACTGAAGCTTTCTTT	CASRSSRGRGTEAFF
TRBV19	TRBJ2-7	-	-	TGTGCCAGTAGCACCGCCGGGACCCCCTCCCTCTACGAGCAGTACTTC	CASSTAGTPSLYEQYF
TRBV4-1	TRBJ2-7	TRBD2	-	TGCGCCAGCAGCCAAAACAGACTAGCGGGGAACTACGAGCAGTACTTC	CASSQNRLAGNYEQYF
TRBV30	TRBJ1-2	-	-	TGTGCCTGGAGTAGTAATTATGGCTACACCTTC	CAWSSNYGYTF
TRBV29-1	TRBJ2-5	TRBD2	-	TGCAGCGTACGGACTAGCGGGAAAGAGACCCAGTACTTC	CSVRTSGKETQYF
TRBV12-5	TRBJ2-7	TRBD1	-	TGTGCTAGTGGAACGGACAGGGGCTACGAGCAGTACTTC	CASGTDRGYEQYF
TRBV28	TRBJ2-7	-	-	TGTGCCAGCAGTTCCCAATTCCCCGAGCAGTACTTC	CASSSQFPEQYF
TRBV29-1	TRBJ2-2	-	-	TGCAGCGTTGATGCGGAACAGATGAACACCGGGGAGCTGTTTTTT	CSVDAEQMNTGELFF
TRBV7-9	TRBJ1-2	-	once	TGTGCCAGCAGCCCGAGGTCTGTCTCTAACTATGGCTACACCTTC	CASSPRSVSNYGYTF
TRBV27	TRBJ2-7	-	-	TGTGCCAGCAGTTTTTGGGCCAGATCCTACGAGCAGTACTTC	CASSFWARSYEQYF
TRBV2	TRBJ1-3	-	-	TGTGCCAGCGGATCAGGGTTTCCTGGAAACACCATATATTTT	CASGSGFPGNTIYF
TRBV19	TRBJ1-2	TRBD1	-	TGTGCCACCAGCGCTAACAGGGGCGGAGGCTACACCTTC	CATSANRGGGYTF
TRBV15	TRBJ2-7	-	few	TGTGCCACCAGCAGAGATCAGGGCAGTTCCTACGAGCAGTACTTC	CATSRDQGSSYEQYF
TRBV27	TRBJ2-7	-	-	TGTGCCAGCAGTTCCCATCGCAGGGACGAGCAGTACTTC	CASSSHRRDEQYF
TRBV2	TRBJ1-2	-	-	TGTGCCAGCAAAGCCAGGGCAGCCAAATATGGCTACACCTTC	CASKARAAKYGYTF
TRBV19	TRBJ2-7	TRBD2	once	TGTGCCAGTAGTATGTGGCGGGAGCCCTACGAGCAGTACTTC	CASSMWREPYEQYF
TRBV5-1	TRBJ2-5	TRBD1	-	TGCGCCAGCAGCCAGACCGATTCAGGGGGCGAAGAGACCCAGTACTTC	CASSQTDSGGEETQYF
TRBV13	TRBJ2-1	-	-	TGTGCCAGCAGCCCCCGACTTAAATCCTACAATGAGCAGTTCTTC	CASSPRLKSYNEQFF
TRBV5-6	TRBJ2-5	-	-	TGTGCCAGCAGACTGACACAGAAAGAGACCCAGTACTTC	CASRLTQKETQYF
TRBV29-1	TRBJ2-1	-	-	TGCAGCGTTGTTCCGTTAGCGGCCTCCTACAATGAGCAGTTCTTC	CSVVPLAASYNEQFF
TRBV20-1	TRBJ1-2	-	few	TGCAGTGTCCAGATTAACTATGGCTACACCTTC	CSVQINYGYTF
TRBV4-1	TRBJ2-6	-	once	TGCGCCAGCAGCCAAGTAGAGGGCCAGGGGGCCAACGTCCTGACTTTC	CASSQVEGQGANVLTF
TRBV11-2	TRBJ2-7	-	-	TGTGCCAGCAGCCCTGGCAGCGGGGAGCAGTACTTC	CASSPGSGEQYF
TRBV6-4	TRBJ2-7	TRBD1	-	TGTGCCAGCATGGACAGGGGTGGCGAGCAGTACTTC	CASMDRGGEQYF
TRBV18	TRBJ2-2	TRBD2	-	TGTGCCAGCTCACCACCCCGGACTAGCGGGAGGGCCTTCGGGGAGCTGTTTTTT	CASSPPRTSGRAFGELFF